One sample yielded the 25 T cell receptor beta chains listed below, sequenced in a study of GPR56 and killer-like receptors on CD4 memory cells. Five CD4+ populations, defined by killer cell lectin-like receptor and GPR56 markers, were sorted by FACS. TCRdb re-analyzed the reads; it lists each CDR3 protein once, without DNA. The listing contains about 2,300 distinct CDR3 sequences. The sequenced material came from memory CD4+ T cells from blood. The receptor set was obtained from a human donor in good health.

This clonotype is medium-sized by frequency. CDR3 amino acids: CASSVSSGAKMETQYF. The chain recombines TRBV9 with TRBJ2-5; TCRdb gives TRBD1 as the D gene, but with no DNA this cannot be confirmed. Germline V gene data show CDR1 as SGDLS and CDR2 as YYNGEE. CDR3 size: 16 residues.

This clonotype counts as medium-sized by frequency. The chain carries TRBV12-3 or TRBV12-4 and TRBJ2-1; as DNA is missing, the TRBD2 call by TCRdb cannot be tested. The length of the CDR3 is 14 residues. This chain's CDR3 is CASSRTSGSYEQFF.

The chain has TRBV20-1 and TRBJ2-7; the TCRdb D gene call, TRBD1, has no DNA to confirm it. CDR1 is DFQATT, CDR2 SNEGSKA, per germline (reference sequence). The CDR3 sequence is 15 residues long. The CDR3 region is CSAGGGDRVYHEQYF.

This clonotype is identified as large from frequency. The chain uses TRBV19 and TRBJ2-3; TCRdb gives TRBD1 as the D gene, but with no DNA this cannot be confirmed. CDR3 length: 17 residues. Looked up from germline, CDR1 is LNHDA and CDR2 is SQIVND (reference sequence). This CDR3 is CASSIGTDRAGTDTQYF. Looking up the rest from reference TRBV19 and TRBJ2-3 gives the full variable domain: DGGITQSPKYLFRKEGQNVTLSCEQNLNHDAMYWYRQDPGQGLRLIYYSQIVNDFQKGDIAEGYSVSREKKESFPLTVTSAQKNPTAFYLCASSIGTDRAGTDTQYFGPGTRLTVL.

The chain uses TRBV20-1 and TRBJ2-7. The CDR3 runs to 11 residues. Germline V CDR1 and CDR2: DFQATT, SNEGSKA (reference sequence). This chain's CDR3 is CSAYSEYEQYF.

Judged by frequency, this clonotype is medium-sized. The chain carries TRBV6-1 and TRBJ1-1. Looked up from germline, CDR1 is MNHNS and CDR2 is SASEGT. This CDR3 contains 12 residues. This chain's CDR3 is CASSERVTEAFF.

In terms of frequency, this clonotype is medium-sized. The chain is built from TRBV18 and TRBJ1-6; there is no DNA to check the TCRdb D call of TRBD1. The CDR3 covers 17 residues. CDR1 and CDR2 (germline): KGHSH, LQKENI. CDR3 residues: CASSPDVTGVGNSPLHF.

Judged by frequency, this clonotype is medium-sized (0.01 to 0.1%). The genes are TRBV19 and TRBJ2-1; TCRdb's assignment of TRBD2 cannot be checked, as there is no DNA. There are 13 residues in the CDR3. Germline V gives CDR1 LNHDA, CDR2 SQIVND (reference sequence). CDR3 residues: CASSSGRVGEQFF.

This clonotype is large by frequency. The chain carries TRBV19 and TRBJ1-4; TCRdb outputs TRBD1, but without DNA this stays unchecked. Per germline, CDR1 LNHDA and CDR2 SQIVND (reference sequence). CDR3 size: 13 residues. CDR3 amino acids: CASRTRGPEKLFF. The whole variable domain, filled in from reference TRBV19 and TRBJ1-4, reads DGGITQSPKYLFRKEGQNVTLSCEQNLNHDAMYWYRQDPGQGLRLIYYSQIVNDFQKGDIAEGYSVSREKKESFPLTVTSAQKNPTAFYLCASRTRGPEKLFFGSGTQLSVL.

Its frequency marks this clonotype as medium-sized (0.01 to 0.1%). The chain combines TRBV9 with TRBJ1-2. CDR1 is SGDLS, CDR2 YYNGEE, per germline. The length of the CDR3 is 12 residues. CDR3 loop: CASTAGTYGYTF.

According to its frequency, this clonotype is medium-sized. The rearrangement links TRBV19 to TRBJ2-5; TCRdb gives TRBD1 as the D gene, but with no DNA this cannot be confirmed. The CDR3 is made up of 14 amino acids. Per the germline V gene, CDR1 is LNHDA and CDR2 is SQIVND (reference sequence). The CDR3 protein is CASRDRGGQETQYF.

This clonotype is classed as medium-sized by frequency. The rearrangement links TRBV5-4 to TRBJ1-1; TCRdb picks TRBD1, but there is no DNA to check that call. Germline lookup yields CDR1 SGHNT and CDR2 YYREEE (reference sequence). This CDR3 contains 14 residues. The CDR3 region is CASSLPDRDTEAFF.

V is TRBV6-5 and J is TRBJ1-2. CDR3 length equals 11 residues. Germline CDR1 and CDR2: MNHEY and SVGAGI. The chain's CDR3 is CASSYVRGNTF.

In terms of frequency, this clonotype is medium-sized (0.01 to 0.1%). The chain has TRBV7-9 and TRBJ1-2. Germline V gives CDR1 SEHNR, CDR2 FQNEAQ (reference sequence). The CDR3 runs to 16 residues. The CDR3 loop is CASSHSRIGPKRGYTF. Complete variable domain (other parts from reference TRBV7-9 and TRBJ1-2): DTGVSQNPRHKITKRGQNVTFRCDPISEHNRLYWYRQTLGQGPEFLTYFQNEAQLEKSRLLSDRFSAERPKGSFSTLEIQRTEQGDSAMYLCASSHSRIGPKRGYTFGSGTRLTVV.

This clonotype ranks as medium-sized in terms of frequency. The chain employs TRBV7-9 and TRBJ1-4; TCRdb lists TRBD1, though no DNA is available to test this call. The length of the CDR3 is 15 residues. CDR1 is SEHNR and CDR2 is FQNEAQ in the germline V gene (reference sequence). The CDR3 sequence: CASSPHPGQLEKLFF.

The genes are TRBV11-2 and TRBJ1-1; TCRdb picks TRBD1, but there is no DNA to check that call. The CDR3 length is 18 residues. Germline V CDR1 and CDR2: SGHAT, FQNNGV. The CDR3 reads CASSLVHNIVLQGYEAFF.

The CDR3 loop is CSARKQRGLSGNTIYF. The chain is built from TRBV20-1 and TRBJ1-3; TCRdb reports TRBD1, a call that lacks DNA to check it against. Germline CDR1 and CDR2: DFQATT and SNEGSKA (reference sequence). This CDR3 comprises 16 residues.

This clonotype is large by frequency. The chain carries TRBV6-2 or TRBV6-3 and TRBJ2-3. The CDR3 extends over 19 amino acids. The germline V gene has CDR1 MNHEY and CDR2 SVGEGT. The CDR3 loop reads CASTSSHRRGQKGADTQYF.

This clonotype is deemed large by its frequency. The V gene is TRBV6-2 or TRBV6-3, the J gene TRBJ1-2; TCRdb indicates TRBD1, and absent DNA this call remains unverified. The CDR3 covers 16 residues. Per germline, CDR1 MNHEY and CDR2 SVGEGT. CDR3 in amino acids: CASRLGLRRGHYGYTF.

This clonotype is classed as medium-sized (0.01 to 0.1%) by frequency. This chain connects TRBV6-1 to TRBJ1-4. Germline V gene lookup returns CDR1 MNHNS and CDR2 SASEGT. This CDR3 has 14 residues. CDR3 protein: CASSKGGRNEKLFF.

The gene calls are TRBV2 and TRBJ1-4. CDR1 is SNHLY and CDR2 is FYNNEI in the germline V gene. The CDR3 runs to 12 residues. The CDR3 protein is CASSGEGEKLFF.

This clonotype registers medium-sized (0.01 to 0.1%) by frequency. The chain links TRBV24-1 to TRBJ1-4; TCRdb's D call of TRBD1 is untestable without DNA. The CDR3 sequence is 15 residues long. The V gene's germline CDR1 is KGHDR and CDR2 SFDVKD. The CDR3 reads CATSDPGTWGEKLFF.

Judged by frequency, this clonotype is medium-sized. This sequence joins TRBV29-1 and TRBJ2-3; TCRdb indicates TRBD1, and absent DNA this call remains unverified. The CDR3 is made up of 13 amino acids. CDR1 SQVTM and CDR2 ANQGSEA come from the germline V gene. The CDR3 sequence: CSVEKGRSDTQYF.

The chain recombines TRBV9 with TRBJ2-3; TCRdb picks TRBD2, but there is no DNA to check that call. Germline-derived CDR1 and CDR2 are SGDLS and YYNGEE. CDR3 length: 16 residues. The CDR3 protein is CASSVGNSRGRDTQYF.

The chain links TRBV5-1 to TRBJ2-1. CDR3 length: 16 amino acids. Germline CDR1 is SGHRS and CDR2 is YFSETQ. The CDR3 sequence is CASSLFASVGYNEQFF.